This T cell receptor beta chain was sequenced for a study of OX40 agonist ivuxolimab in advanced cancers. For the study at large: Three individuals attained partial responses, comprising one hepatocellular carcinoma case and two cutaneous melanoma cases.

Libraries were prepared by immunoSEQ multiplex PCR; TCRdb keeps only in-frame clonotypes and omits some of them. The sample includes approximately 59,000 clones, 75% to 90% of them seen just once. This clonotype was sampled from an adult with an advanced solid tumor such as melanoma, head and neck, liver or kidney cancer. Specimen: CD4+ or CD8+ T cells sorted from blood, collected in a trial of the OX40 agonist ivuxolimab.

CDR3 residues: CASSHQGNYEQFF. Written as DNA, the CDR3 is TGTGCCAGCAGCCACCAGGGAAATTATGAGCAGTTCTTC. The chain carries TRBV16 and TRBJ2-1, with a possible D match to TRBD1 (5 bases). The ends were cut back, 3 bases at V and 8 bases at J, with 11 bases in the middle. CDR3 length: 13 residues. Germline V gene sequence: CDR1 KGHSY, CDR2 FQNENV.